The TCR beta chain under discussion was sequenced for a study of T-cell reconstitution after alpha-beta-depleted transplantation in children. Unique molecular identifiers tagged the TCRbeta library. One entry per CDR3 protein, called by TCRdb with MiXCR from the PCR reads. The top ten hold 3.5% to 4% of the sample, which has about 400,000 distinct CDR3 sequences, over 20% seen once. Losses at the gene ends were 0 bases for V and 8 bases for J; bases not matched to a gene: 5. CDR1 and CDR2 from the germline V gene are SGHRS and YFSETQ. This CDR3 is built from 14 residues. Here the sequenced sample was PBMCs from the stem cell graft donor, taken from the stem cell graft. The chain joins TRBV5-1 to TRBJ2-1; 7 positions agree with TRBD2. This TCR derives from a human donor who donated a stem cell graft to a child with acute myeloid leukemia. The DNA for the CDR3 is TGCGCCAGCAGCTTGGGGACTAGTTCAGATGAGCAGTTCTTC. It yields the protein CASSLGTSSDEQFF.